The source of this TCR beta chain is a study of blood T cells in healthy people across ages (dated by TCRdb to the mid-2010s). Describing the broader study: In model experiments, roughly one uniquely barcoded TCR beta cDNA molecule per two T cells was captured by template switching. Age-related changes in TCR beta repertoire diversity were measured in the study by deep sequencing normalized with unique cDNA molecular identifiers. The donors were divided into four age groups: young (average around 16 years), middle-aged (under 40), aged (around 67) and long-lived (82). To avoid experimental bias, donors of different ages were randomly spread across the sequencing lanes. Using the same blood draw, the study looked at two additional independent replicas of 1 million unique cDNA reads for two donors, one aged 18 to 29 and the other aged 80 or older. The paper as a whole reports these results and caveats: Because profiling used bulk unsorted PBMCs, naive and antigen-experienced compartments could not be compared conclusively. Estimates of total diversity from one million sequenced T cells were regarded as lower bounds and underestimates. The percentage of naive T cells measured by flow cytometry correlated strongly with observed TCR beta diversity. Observed TCR beta diversity per million T cells fell roughly linearly with age, and a significant reduction was already apparent by age around 44. The long-lived group showed more naive CD4+ T cells, fewer expanded clones and increased TCR diversity than the aged group, suggesting age selection. Because the CMV infection status of the donors was unknown, age-related changes in expanded clonotypes may potentially have been confounded.

Library construction relied on 5' RACE. Sequencing used an Illumina HiSeq 2500. A second PCR of about 6 to 11 cycles was performed with a sample-barcoded 5' primer and a J-beta primer mix. Each TCR beta cDNA molecule received a unique molecular identifier from a template-switch 5' adaptor carrying 12 random nucleotides. At least 2.5 million CDR3-containing paired-end reads were obtained from each sample. First-strand cDNA synthesis was performed from all RNA using the Mint cDNA synthesis kit, with priming by a TRBC-specific oligonucleotide. Following uracil-DNA glycosylase treatment, a first 18-cycle PCR with universal primers M1SS and BC2_uni_R was performed on all cDNA. Per the authors' processing: For normalization, 1 million high-quality reads, each with a distinct molecular identifier, were randomly selected from each sample. Reads sharing molecular identifiers were discarded rather than binned into consensus sequences. CDR3 identification, clonotype clustering and error correction used MiTCR with a Q25 quality threshold and the strictest error-elimination algorithm. A nonparametric unseen species model with Euler transformation was used to estimate lower-bound total TCR beta diversity. The public reads were reanalyzed by TCRdb: fastp trimming at Q25, MiXCR alignment, in-frame beta chains only. All rows with the same CDR3 protein become a single entry with the most common DNA and genes. The V and J calls were not made by the authors but by TCRdb's processing. A total of 800,000 to 1,000,000 distinct CDR3 sequences appear in this sample, around 48% of them only once. The ten top clones hold 13% of the sample.

Worth noting for this clonotype: Its antigen is still unknown. It has no much larger one-base neighbor in the sample; base qualities were not kept.

Per the germline V gene (reference sequence), DFQATT is the CDR1 and SNEGSKA is the CDR2. Measured from the cysteine to the phenylalanine, the CDR3 is 14 residues long. The retained sequence is limited to the CDR3, 42 bases, with the frame set at the first base. V loses 4 bases, J loses 7 bases, and the germline ends lie 20 bases apart. Donors were under 40 systemically healthy Caucasian individuals from Russia aged roughly 6 to 95 years. Each donor gave 8 to 10 milliliters of peripheral blood, collected into EDTA-treated Vacutainer tubes. Ficoll-Paque density-gradient centrifugation was used to isolate PBMCs, with at least 6.5 million per sample. Total RNA was extracted from PBMCs with Trizol reagent, with at least 6 micrograms obtained per sample. Naive CD45RAhigh/CD27high T cell percentages were measured by flow cytometry on a PBMC aliquot from every donor.

The origin of this receptor is a young man in good health. This receptor chain uses TRBV20-1 and TRBJ2-7; the D segment might be TRBD1 or TRBD2, since each matches 5 bases. The specimen was blood. The sequenced DNA is TGCAGTGCTACCCCCCGGGGCTATGGCAATGAGCAGTACTTC. Translation gives CSATPRGYGNEQYF.